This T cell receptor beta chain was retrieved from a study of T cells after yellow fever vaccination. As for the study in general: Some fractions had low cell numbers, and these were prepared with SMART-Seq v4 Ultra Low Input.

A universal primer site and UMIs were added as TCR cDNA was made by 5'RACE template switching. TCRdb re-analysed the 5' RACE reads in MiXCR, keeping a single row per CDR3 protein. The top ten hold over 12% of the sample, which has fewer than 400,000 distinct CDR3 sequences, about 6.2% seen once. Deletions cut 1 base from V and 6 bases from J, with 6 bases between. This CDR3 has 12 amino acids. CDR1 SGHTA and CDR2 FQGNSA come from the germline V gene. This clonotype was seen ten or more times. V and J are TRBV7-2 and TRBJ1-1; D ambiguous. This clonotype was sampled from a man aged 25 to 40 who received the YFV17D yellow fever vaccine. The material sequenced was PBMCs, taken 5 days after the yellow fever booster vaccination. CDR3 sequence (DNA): TGTGCCAGCAGCTTAGGGATCCCTGAAGCTTTCTTT. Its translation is CASSLGIPEAFF.